The rows below give T cell receptor beta chains drawn from one sample of a study of type 1 and type 2 diabetes patients. TCRdb called the multiplex PCR reads again in MiXCR, with one record for every CDR3 protein. The table has fewer than 300,000 distinct CDR3 sequences, approximately 45% seen once; the top ten hold approximately 15%. The sequenced sample consisted of peripheral blood mononuclear cells (PBMCs). Receptors were obtained from a man younger than 35 with type 2 diabetes. Both conserved end residues are part of each CDR3. The D gene is left open where the match is weak. Part of the rows lack a size; the others show once, few, many or a class for expanded clones.

CDR3aa: CSATSAGTGDLSNQPQHF
CDR3nt: TGCAGTGCTACCAGCGCCGGGACAGGGGATCTTAGCAATCAGCCCCAGCATTTT
d_gene: TRBD1
j_gene: TRBJ1-5
abundance: .
v_gene: TRBV20-1

CDR3aa: CAISESNNGRGLTGELFF
CDR3nt: TGTGCCATCAGTGAGTCTAACAACGGACGGGGCTTAACCGGGGAGCTGTTTTTT
d_gene: .
j_gene: TRBJ2-2
abundance: .
v_gene: TRBV10-3

CDR3aa: CASSFWTGVTRNTEAFF
CDR3nt: TGTGCCAGCAGTTTCTGGACAGGCGTAACGAGGAACACTGAAGCTTTCTTT
d_gene: TRBD1
j_gene: TRBJ1-1
abundance: .
v_gene: TRBV2

CDR3aa: CATSWGANVLTF
CDR3nt: TGTGCCACCTCATGGGGGGCCAACGTCCTGACTTTC
d_gene: .
j_gene: TRBJ2-6
abundance: .
v_gene: TRBV7-3

CDR3aa: CASSPSRGNRANTEAFF
CDR3nt: TGTGCCAGCAGCCCTAGCAGGGGAAACAGGGCGAACACTGAAGCTTTCTTT
d_gene: .
j_gene: TRBJ1-1
abundance: .
v_gene: TRBV9

CDR3aa: CASSLRGGTGGKEQFF
CDR3nt: TGTGCCAGCAGTTTAAGGGGCGGGACAGGGGGCAAAGAGCAGTTCTTC
d_gene: TRBD1
j_gene: TRBJ2-1
abundance: .
v_gene: TRBV12-3/TRBV12-4

CDR3aa: CASYLQPTSGYGYTF
CDR3nt: TGCGCCAGTTACCTTCAGCCGACTTCTGGCTATGGCTACACCTTC
d_gene: .
j_gene: TRBJ1-2
abundance: few
v_gene: TRBV5-1

CDR3aa: CASSPTSGRTSDTQYF
CDR3nt: TGTGCCAGCAGTCCTACTAGCGGGAGGACCTCAGATACGCAGTATTTT
d_gene: TRBD2
j_gene: TRBJ2-3
abundance: .
v_gene: TRBV2

CDR3aa: CASSQDLRTPLEAFF
CDR3nt: TGCGCCAGCAGCCAAGATCTAAGGACACCGCTGGAAGCTTTCTTT
d_gene: .
j_gene: TRBJ1-1
abundance: .
v_gene: TRBV4-3

CDR3aa: CASSSARGWETQYF
CDR3nt: TGCGCCAGCAGCTCAGCGAGGGGTTGGGAGACCCAGTACTTC
d_gene: .
j_gene: TRBJ2-5
abundance: .
v_gene: TRBV5-1

CDR3aa: CSAPGRGGGSYEQYF
CDR3nt: TGCAGTGCCCCCGGGCGGGGCGGGGGATCCTACGAGCAGTACTTC
d_gene: TRBD2
j_gene: TRBJ2-7
abundance: .
v_gene: TRBV20-1

CDR3aa: CASSEWGGKETQYF
CDR3nt: TGTGCCAGCAGCGAGTGGGGGGGAAAAGAGACCCAGTACTTC
d_gene: TRBD2
j_gene: TRBJ2-5
abundance: .
v_gene: TRBV11-2

CDR3aa: CASTTGTGDYTEAFF
CDR3nt: TGTGCCAGTACTACCGGGACAGGTGATTACACTGAAGCTTTCTTT
d_gene: TRBD1
j_gene: TRBJ1-1
abundance: .
v_gene: TRBV19

CDR3aa: CASSLGTSVETQYF
CDR3nt: TGTGCTAGCAGCTTAGGGACTAGCGTTGAGACCCAGTACTTC
d_gene: TRBD2
j_gene: TRBJ2-5
abundance: few
v_gene: TRBV7-7

CDR3aa: CASSSTWDSSYEQYF
CDR3nt: TGTGCCAGCAGTTCGACTTGGGACAGCTCCTACGAGCAGTACTTC
d_gene: TRBD1
j_gene: TRBJ2-7
abundance: .
v_gene: TRBV27

CDR3aa: CASSIWINQPQHF
CDR3nt: TGTGCCAGTAGTATATGGATAAATCAGCCCCAGCATTTT
d_gene: .
j_gene: TRBJ1-5
abundance: .
v_gene: TRBV19

CDR3aa: CASRDSDYSNQPQHF
CDR3nt: TGTGCCAGCAGGGACAGCGATTATAGCAATCAGCCCCAGCATTTT
d_gene: .
j_gene: TRBJ1-5
abundance: .
v_gene: TRBV6-6

CDR3aa: CASSSQGAWEEKLFF
CDR3nt: TGTGCCAGCAGTTCTCAGGGTGCGTGGGAGGAAAAACTGTTTTTT
d_gene: .
j_gene: TRBJ1-4
abundance: .
v_gene: TRBV6-5

CDR3aa: CASRGQGKDTQYF
CDR3nt: TGTGCCAGCAGGGGGCAGGGTAAAGATACGCAGTATTTT
d_gene: .
j_gene: TRBJ2-3
abundance: .
v_gene: TRBV2

CDR3aa: CASSRAVNTEAFF
CDR3nt: TGTGCCAGCAGCCGCGCGGTGAACACTGAAGCTTTCTTT
d_gene: .
j_gene: TRBJ1-1
abundance: .
v_gene: TRBV7-7

CDR3aa: CASSQVTAGHINYGYTF
CDR3nt: TGTGCCAGCAGCCAAGTGACGGCAGGTCATATTAACTATGGCTACACCTTC
d_gene: .
j_gene: TRBJ1-2
abundance: .
v_gene: TRBV4-2

CDR3aa: CASSYPYRGQFF
CDR3nt: TGTGCCAGCAGTTACCCATACCGAGGACAGTTCTTC
d_gene: .
j_gene: TRBJ2-1
abundance: .
v_gene: TRBV6-5

CDR3aa: CASSNLGTGFNEQYF
CDR3nt: TGTGCCAGCAGTAACTTGGGGACAGGGTTTAACGAGCAGTACTTC
d_gene: TRBD1
j_gene: TRBJ2-7
abundance: .
v_gene: TRBV6-5

CDR3aa: CASSLGQSGPQHF
CDR3nt: TGTGCCAGCAGCTTAGGGCAGTCAGGGCCCCAGCATTTT
d_gene: .
j_gene: TRBJ1-5
abundance: few
v_gene: TRBV7-2

CDR3aa: CATSPRWTGAPYEQYF
CDR3nt: TGTGCCACCAGCCCCCGTTGGACAGGGGCTCCCTACGAGCAGTACTTC
d_gene: TRBD1
j_gene: TRBJ2-7
abundance: many
v_gene: TRBV15

CDR3aa: CASSESRQGRANTIYF
CDR3nt: TGTGCCAGCAGTGAATCGAGACAGGGTCGAGCAAACACCATATATTTT
d_gene: TRBD1
j_gene: TRBJ1-3
abundance: few
v_gene: TRBV25-1

CDR3aa: CASSLDVSWAGELFF
CDR3nt: TGCGCCAGCAGCTTGGACGTGAGTTGGGCCGGGGAGCTGTTTTTT
d_gene: .
j_gene: TRBJ2-2
abundance: .
v_gene: TRBV5-1

CDR3aa: CSARGEYEQYF
CDR3nt: TGCAGTGCTAGGGGCGAGTACGAGCAGTACTTC
d_gene: .
j_gene: TRBJ2-7
abundance: many
v_gene: TRBV20-1

CDR3aa: CASSTDSGLYEQYF
CDR3nt: TGTGCTAGTTCCACAGACAGCGGACTCTACGAGCAGTACTTC
d_gene: .
j_gene: TRBJ2-7
abundance: .
v_gene: TRBV12-5

CDR3aa: CSVHRDSQETQYF
CDR3nt: TGCAGCGTTCATCGGGACAGCCAAGAGACCCAGTACTTC
d_gene: TRBD1
j_gene: TRBJ2-5
abundance: .
v_gene: TRBV29-1

CDR3aa: CASSLAPGNNEKLFF
CDR3nt: TGTGCCAGCAGCTTAGCACCAGGGAATAATGAAAAACTGTTTTTT
d_gene: .
j_gene: TRBJ1-4
abundance: .
v_gene: TRBV11-2

CDR3aa: CASSQKTGINEQFF
CDR3nt: TGCGCCAGCAGCCAAAAAACGGGAATAAATGAGCAGTTCTTC
d_gene: .
j_gene: TRBJ2-1
abundance: .
v_gene: TRBV4-1

CDR3aa: CASKGLGRAYEQYF
CDR3nt: TGTGCCAGCAAGGGTCTGGGCAGAGCCTACGAGCAGTACTTC
d_gene: .
j_gene: TRBJ2-7
abundance: .
v_gene: TRBV28

CDR3aa: CASSVARDSSNTEAFF
CDR3nt: TGTGCCAGCAGCGTAGCAAGGGACAGTTCGAACACTGAAGCTTTCTTT
d_gene: TRBD1
j_gene: TRBJ1-1
abundance: many
v_gene: TRBV9

CDR3aa: CASSLTQRRDNEQFF
CDR3nt: TGTGCCAGCAGTTTGACCCAAAGACGGGACAATGAGCAGTTCTTC
d_gene: .
j_gene: TRBJ2-1
abundance: .
v_gene: TRBV28

CDR3aa: CSARLLGGRADTQYF
CDR3nt: TGCAGTGCTAGACTGTTGGGCGGGAGGGCAGATACGCAGTATTTT
d_gene: TRBD2
j_gene: TRBJ2-3
abundance: .
v_gene: TRBV20-1

CDR3aa: CANKSHEQYF
CDR3nt: TGTGCTAATAAATCCCACGAGCAGTACTTC
d_gene: .
j_gene: TRBJ2-7
abundance: .
v_gene: TRBV28

CDR3aa: CSVDWDNSYEQYF
CDR3nt: TGCAGCGTTGACTGGGACAACTCCTACGAGCAGTACTTC
d_gene: .
j_gene: TRBJ2-7
abundance: .
v_gene: TRBV29-1

CDR3aa: CATSGAGKGVSRTDTQYF
CDR3nt: TGTGCCACCAGTGGGGCGGGAAAGGGGGTAAGTAGGACAGATACGCAGTATTTT
d_gene: .
j_gene: TRBJ2-3
abundance: once
v_gene: TRBV24-1

CDR3aa: CSAPSGLAGDFHEQYF
CDR3nt: TGCAGTGCCCCGTCGGGACTAGCGGGAGATTTCCACGAGCAGTACTTC
d_gene: TRBD2
j_gene: TRBJ2-7
abundance: .
v_gene: TRBV20-1

CDR3aa: CSANRQVGNTEAFF
CDR3nt: TGCAGTGCTAACCGACAGGTGGGAAACACTGAAGCTTTCTTT
d_gene: .
j_gene: TRBJ1-1
abundance: .
v_gene: TRBV20-1

CDR3aa: CASRRGEAEAFF
CDR3nt: TGTGCCAGTAGAAGGGGAGAGGCTGAAGCTTTCTTT
d_gene: .
j_gene: TRBJ1-1
abundance: .
v_gene: TRBV19

CDR3aa: CASSSDPGQVGYEQFF
CDR3nt: TGTGCCAGCAGCTCGGATCCGGGACAGGTAGGATATGAGCAGTTCTTC
d_gene: TRBD1
j_gene: TRBJ2-1
abundance: .
v_gene: TRBV7-8

CDR3aa: CASSLVSGGVSYEQYF
CDR3nt: TGCGCCAGCAGCTTGGTATCCGGGGGAGTCTCCTACGAGCAGTACTTC
d_gene: .
j_gene: TRBJ2-7
abundance: .
v_gene: TRBV5-1

CDR3aa: CASSSGDRATNTEAFF
CDR3nt: TGTGCCAGCAGTTCGGGGGACAGGGCAACGAACACTGAAGCTTTCTTT
d_gene: TRBD1
j_gene: TRBJ1-1
abundance: .
v_gene: TRBV6-6

CDR3aa: CAIGLGGPKEQFF
CDR3nt: TGTGCCATCGGATTGGGAGGGCCTAAAGAGCAGTTCTTC
d_gene: TRBD2
j_gene: TRBJ2-1
abundance: few
v_gene: TRBV10-3

CDR3aa: CSVLTGQKSSYEQYF
CDR3nt: TGCAGCGTTTTAACGGGTCAGAAGAGCTCCTACGAGCAGTACTTC
d_gene: .
j_gene: TRBJ2-7
abundance: few
v_gene: TRBV29-1

CDR3aa: CASSWDGDGNQPQHF
CDR3nt: TGTGCCAGCAGCTGGGATGGGGATGGCAATCAGCCCCAGCATTTT
d_gene: .
j_gene: TRBJ1-5
abundance: .
v_gene: TRBV7-2

CDR3aa: CASSEALPGSGGVETQYF
CDR3nt: TGTGCCAGCAGTGAAGCGCTTCCGGGTAGCGGGGGAGTAGAGACCCAGTACTTC
d_gene: TRBD2
j_gene: TRBJ2-5
abundance: .
v_gene: TRBV6-1